The 10 T cell receptor beta chains given below trace back to one sample, sequenced in a study of T cells in Graves' hyperthyroidism and ophthalmopathy. TCR beta CDR3 regions were amplified from RNA transcripts. When the TCR CDR3 underwent first-round RT-PCR, the HTBI primer set was used. Each CDR3 protein gets one entry after TCRdb re-called the multiplex PCR reads with MiXCR. The data hold hundreds of thousands of distinct CDR3 sequences, with over 40% observed a single time. The material sequenced was peripheral blood or thyroid tissue (not recorded which). These receptors all stem from an adult man with Graves' disease, either hyperthyroidism or ophthalmopathy (not recorded which).

This clonotype was detected a few times. This sequence joins TRBV19 and TRBJ1-5; TRBD1 aligns across 10 bases. Germline CDR1 is LNHDA and CDR2 is SQIVND (reference sequence). J lost 6 bases, V lost 6 bases, and 5 bases had no gene match. The CDR3 consists of 14 residues. For the CDR3, the DNA is TGTGCCAGTAGATTTGGGACAGGGGCTCAGCCCCAGCATTTT. Translating gives CASRFGTGAQPQHF.

For this clonotype: Just one base apart from a much larger clone, this may be a read error. This chain joins TRBV5-1 and TRBJ1-6; D ambiguous. The CDR3 has 14 amino acids. In germline, CDR1 is SGHRS, CDR2 YFSETQ. Here the CDR3 DNA reads TGTGCCAGCAGCACAACACCGTATAGTTCACCCCTCCACTTT. It yields the protein CASSTTPYSSPLHF.

This clonotype was seen at least ten times. This CDR3 is CASSYQRETQYF. The CDR3 DNA is TGTGCCAGCAGCTACCAAAGGGAGACCCAGTACTTC. The chain couples TRBV7-9 to TRBJ2-5; D remains unclear. V was cut by 4 bases and J by 5 bases, with 8 bases left in between. Germline V gene lookup returns CDR1 SEHNR and CDR2 FQNEAQ (reference sequence). This CDR3 spans 12 amino acids.

The chain has TRBV2 and TRBJ1-2; maybe TRBD1 (6 bases). The germline gives CDR1 SNHLY, CDR2 FYNNEI. V shed 5 bases and J shed 5 bases, with 18 bases lying between them. The CDR3 sequence is 15 residues long. The CDR3 DNA reads TGTGCCAGCAGTTCACTGAGGACAGCGAATTATGGCTACACCTTC. Translation gives CASSSLRTANYGYTF.

The chain combines TRBV6-5 with TRBJ1-2; 8 positions match TRBD1. The CDR3 spans 16 residues. The germline CDR1 and CDR2 sequences are MNHEY and SVGAGI. The junction had 8 bases not matched to a gene; V was cut back by 5 bases and J by 0 bases. CDR3 DNA: TGTGCCAGCAGTGCGGGGACAGGCCTCTCTAACTATGGCTACACCTTC. This encodes CASSAGTGLSNYGYTF.

In its sample, this clonotype was seen many times. The chain joins TRBV19 to TRBJ1-1, with 7 bases lining up with TRBD1. There are 14 residues in the CDR3. The V gene end was trimmed by 3 bases and the J gene end by 0 bases; junction bases not matched to a gene: 1. Germline CDR1 is LNHDA and CDR2 is SQIVND (reference sequence). DNA of the CDR3: TGTGCCAGTAGTATGGGACAGCTGAACACTGAAGCTTTCTTT. As protein: CASSMGQLNTEAFF. Complete variable domain (other parts from reference TRBV19 and TRBJ1-1): DGGITQSPKYLFRKEGQNVTLSCEQNLNHDAMYWYRQDPGQGLRLIYYSQIVNDFQKGDIAEGYSVSREKKESFPLTVTSAQKNPTAFYLCASSMGQLNTEAFFGQGTRLTVV.

The chain combines TRBV7-9 with TRBJ1-2; maybe TRBD1 (6 bases). Germline lookup yields CDR1 SEHNR and CDR2 FQNEAQ (reference sequence). The CDR3 contains 15 residues. The ends were cut back, 5 bases at V and 2 bases at J, with 15 bases in the middle. The CDR3 sequence is CASSPKGGRNYGYTF. CDR3 coding DNA: TGTGCCAGCAGCCCGAAGGGGGGCAGGAACTATGGCTACACCTTC.

V and J are TRBV20-1 and TRBJ1-1; D is perhaps TRBD1 (5 bases). CDR3 size: 15 residues. Per germline, CDR1 DFQATT and CDR2 SNEGSKA (reference sequence). Trimming took 0 bases from V and 1 from J, leaving 12 bases between them. The CDR3 region has the DNA TGCAGTGCTAGAGATGGGCAGGGAGAGAACACTGAAGCTTTCTTT. This sequence encodes CSARDGQGENTEAFF.

On this clonotype itself: A single base separates this from a much larger clone, so it may be a read error. J is TRBJ1-3 and V is TRBV20-1, with a tentative D call TRBD1 (5 bases). V was pared by 6 bases and J by 8 bases, with 11 bases between. Germline CDR1 reads DFQATT; CDR2 reads SNEGSKA (reference sequence). The CDR3 sequence is 11 residues long. CDR3 region: CSAGVGDTIYF. In DNA, the CDR3 is TGCAGTGCAGGGGTGGGAGACACCATATATTTT.

Many counts were recorded for this clonotype. V and J are TRBV29-1 and TRBJ1-6, with 7 nucleotides matching TRBD1. Trimming cost V 5 bases and J 7 bases; bases outside gene matches: 5. Germline lookup yields CDR1 SQVTM and CDR2 ANQGSEA. This CDR3 region has 13 residues. The CDR3 bases are TGCAGCGTTAGACAGGGAGGGAATTCACCCCTCCACTTT. Its protein is CSVRQGGNSPLHF.